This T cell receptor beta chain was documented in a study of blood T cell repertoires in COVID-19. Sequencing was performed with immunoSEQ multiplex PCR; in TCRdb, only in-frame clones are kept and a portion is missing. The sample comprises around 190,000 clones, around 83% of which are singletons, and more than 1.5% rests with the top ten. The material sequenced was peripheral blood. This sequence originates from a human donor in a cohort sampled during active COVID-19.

This chain's CDR3 is CASSDRGNTEAFF. CDR3 coding DNA: TGTGCCAGCAGCGACAGGGGGAACACTGAAGCTTTCTTT. The J gene is TRBJ1-1, the V gene TRBV7-9, with TRBD1 matching over 8 bases. The CDR3 runs 13 residues. V was clipped by 5 bases and J by 1 base; unmatched bases: 0. CDR1 and CDR2 from the germline V gene are SEHNR and FQNEAQ (reference sequence).